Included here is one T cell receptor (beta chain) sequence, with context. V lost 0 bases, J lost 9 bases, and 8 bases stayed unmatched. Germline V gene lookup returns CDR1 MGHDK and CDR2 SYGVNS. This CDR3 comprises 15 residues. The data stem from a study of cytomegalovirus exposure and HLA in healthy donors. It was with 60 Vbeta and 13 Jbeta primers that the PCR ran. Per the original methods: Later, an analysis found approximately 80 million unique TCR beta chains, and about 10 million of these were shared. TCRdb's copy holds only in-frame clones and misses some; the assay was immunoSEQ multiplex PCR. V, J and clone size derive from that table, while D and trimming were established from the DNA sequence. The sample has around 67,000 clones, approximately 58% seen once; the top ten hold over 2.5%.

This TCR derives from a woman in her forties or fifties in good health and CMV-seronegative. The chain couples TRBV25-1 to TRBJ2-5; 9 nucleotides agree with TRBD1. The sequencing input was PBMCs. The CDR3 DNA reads TGTGCCAGCAGTGAATATGGAGACAGGGGGGAGGCCCAGTACTTC. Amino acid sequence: CASSEYGDRGEAQYF.